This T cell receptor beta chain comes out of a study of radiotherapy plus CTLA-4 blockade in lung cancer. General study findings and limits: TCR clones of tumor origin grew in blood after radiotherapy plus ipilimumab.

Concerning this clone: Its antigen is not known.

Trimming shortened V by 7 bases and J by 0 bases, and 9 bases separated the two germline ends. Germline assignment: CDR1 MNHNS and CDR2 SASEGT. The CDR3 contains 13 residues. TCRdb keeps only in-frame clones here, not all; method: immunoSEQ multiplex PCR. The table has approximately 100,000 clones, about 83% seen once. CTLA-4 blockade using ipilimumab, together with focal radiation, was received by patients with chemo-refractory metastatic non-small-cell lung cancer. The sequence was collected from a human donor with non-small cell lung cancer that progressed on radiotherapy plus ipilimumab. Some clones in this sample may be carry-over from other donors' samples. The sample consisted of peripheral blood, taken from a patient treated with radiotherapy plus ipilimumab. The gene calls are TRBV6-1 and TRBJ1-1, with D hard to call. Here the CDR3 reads CASTGRMNTEAFF. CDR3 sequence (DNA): TGTGCCAGCACGGGCAGGATGAACACTGAAGCTTTCTTT.